The next 14 T cell receptor beta chains were all read from a single sample in a study of shared clonotypes between healthy human individuals. Assay: immunoSEQ multiplex PCR; the TCRdb copy retains only in-frame clones and omits some. The sample has 2,100,000 or so clones, roughly 95% seen once. Sequencing was carried out using naive CD4+ T cells sorted from blood. Subset reported: CD45RA+ positively selected. The source of these receptors is a man younger than 30 in good health.

CDR3 amino acids: CASSSNSFQETQYF. CDR3 bases: TGCGCCAGCAGCTCCAACAGTTTCCAAGAGACCCAGTACTTC. This sequence joins TRBV5-1 and TRBJ2-5, with D unresolved. The CDR3 runs 14 residues. CDR1 is SGHRS, CDR2 YFSETQ, per germline. Trimming shortened V by 3 bases and J by 1 base, and 10 bases separated the two germline ends. The entire variable domain, with the rest obtained from reference TRBV5-1 and TRBJ2-5, is as follows: KAGVTQTPRYLIKTRGQQVTLSCSPISGHRSVSWYQQTPGQGLQFLFEYFSETQRNKGNFPGRFSGRQFSNSRSEMNVSTLELGDSALYLCASSSNSFQETQYFGPGTRLLVL.

Notes on this clone: The same CDR3 also results from other DNA sequences found in this sample. This rearrangement joins TRBV18 to TRBJ1-3; no reliable D call. Trimming stripped 5 bases from V and 2 bases from J, with 7 bases between. Looked up from germline, CDR1 is KGHSH and CDR2 is LQKENI. This CDR3 spans 13 amino acids. The CDR3 bases are TGTGCCAGCTCAACCGGTACTGGAAACACCATATATTTT. As protein: CASSTGTGNTIYF.

This chain joins TRBV7-8 and TRBJ1-2; 9 nucleotides agree with TRBD1. The CDR3 extends over 14 amino acids. Trimming at V came to 5 bases and at J to 8 bases, leaving 9 bases not matched to a gene. Per the germline V gene, CDR1 is SGHVS and CDR2 is FQNEAQ. The CDR3 DNA sequence: TGTGCCAGCAGCAGCTCGGGACAGGGAGGGGGCTACACCTTC. As protein: CASSSSGQGGGYTF.

The CDR3 DNA is TGTGCCAGCAGCTTACGATGGTCAGAGCCTGGGCAAAGCACAGATACGCAGTATTTT. Amino acids: CASSLRWSEPGQSTDTQYF. The V and J genes are TRBV7-2 and TRBJ2-3; D is undetermined. The length of the CDR3 is 19 residues. Germline V lookup: CDR1 SGHTA, CDR2 FQGNSA. Trimming removed 2 bases at V and 0 bases at J, with 21 bases between.

Concerning this clone itself: At the DNA level, this CDR3 is encoded by other sequences in the same sample as well. This chain uses TRBV11-3 with TRBJ2-2; 7 bases fit TRBD1. Unmatched junction bases numbered 2, after V lost 1 base and J lost 3 bases. Looked up from germline, CDR1 is SGHNT and CDR2 is YENEEA. This CDR3 spans 15 amino acids. The CDR3 coding sequence is TGTGCCAGCAGCTTAGGACAGGGCGACACCGGGGAGCTGTTTTTT. This sequence encodes CASSLGQGDTGELFF. Full variable domain (rest looked up from reference TRBV11-3 and TRBJ2-2): EAGVVQSPRYKIIEKKQPVAFWCNPISGHNTLYWYLQNLGQGPELLIRYENEEAVDDSQLPKDRFSAERLKGVDSTLKIQPAELGDSAVYLCASSLGQGDTGELFFGEGSRLTVL.

The rearrangement joins TRBV5-4 to TRBJ2-1; 11 bases are a match to TRBD2. Unmatched junction bases numbered 8, after V lost 4 bases and J lost 5 bases. Germline-derived CDR1 and CDR2 are SGHNT and YYREEE (reference sequence). The CDR3 extends over 16 amino acids. CDR3 bases: TGTGCCAGCAGCCGTGTACTAGCGGGGGCGCACAATGAGCAGTTCTTC. This translates into CASSRVLAGAHNEQFF.

The chain has TRBV28 and TRBJ1-6; D remains unclear. The CDR3 spans 13 residues. Germline CDR1 MDHEN, CDR2 SYDVKM. Trimming removed 3 bases at V and 2 bases at J, with 2 bases between. The CDR3: CASSLTYNSPLHF. CDR3 DNA: TGTGCCAGCAGTTTGACCTATAATTCACCCCTCCACTTT.

The chain combines TRBV7-9 with TRBJ1-2; 7 bases are shared with TRBD1. CDR1 SEHNR and CDR2 FQNEAQ come from the germline V gene (reference sequence). CDR3 length: 16 residues. Trimming at V came to 5 bases and at J to 2 bases, leaving 11 bases not matched to a gene. The CDR3 coding sequence is TGTGCCAGCAGCCCCCATGACAGGGCCCCAAACTATGGCTACACCTTC. It codes for CASSPHDRAPNYGYTF.

This clone was picked up one time. The chain links TRBV6-1 to TRBJ2-2; no firm D call. The CDR3 totals 16 residues. Germline V gene data show CDR1 as MNHNS and CDR2 as SASEGT. The V and J ends lost 4 bases and 0 bases respectively, with 12 bases between them. CDR3 coding DNA: TGTGCCAGCAGTGTTGATCCAGCTCCGAACACCGGGGAGCTGTTTTTT. It translates to CASSVDPAPNTGELFF.

Of note for this clone: Other DNA sequences in this specimen translate into the identical CDR3. CDR3 residues: CASSLDPRSYEQYF. The CDR3 coding sequence is TGCGCCAGCAGCTTGGACCCGAGGAGCTACGAGCAGTACTTC. This rearrangement joins TRBV5-1 to TRBJ2-7; no clear D. Trimming removed 0 bases from V and 3 bases from J, with 10 bases in between. CDR1 is SGHRS and CDR2 is YFSETQ in the germline V gene. This CDR3 has 14 residues.

The chain links TRBV10-3 to TRBJ1-2, with TRBD1 matching 8 bases. V lost 0 bases to trimming and J lost 7 bases; unmatched junction nucleotides: 7. The CDR3 has 15 amino acids. The germline V gene has CDR1 ENHRY and CDR2 SYGVKD. The CDR3 reads CAISESGQGLGGYTF. In nucleotides, the CDR3 is TGTGCCATCAGTGAGTCTGGACAGGGACTTGGTGGCTACACCTTC.

The chain employs TRBV7-9 and TRBJ2-7; D gene ambiguous. The length of the CDR3 is 12 residues. Germline values: CDR1 SEHNR, CDR2 FQNEAQ (reference sequence). Trimming left V 1 base short and J 7 bases short, with 8 bases between. CDR3: CASSLDSREQYF. The CDR3 nucleotides read TGTGCCAGCAGCTTAGACTCGCGGGAGCAGTACTTC. Filled out from reference TRBV7-9 and TRBJ2-7, the complete variable domain reads DTGVSQNPRHKITKRGQNVTFRCDPISEHNRLYWYRQTLGQGPEFLTYFQNEAQLEKSRLLSDRFSAERPKGSFSTLEIQRTEQGDSAMYLCASSLDSREQYFGPGTRLTVT.

This clone was recorded only once. This chain joins TRBV6-1 and TRBJ1-4; 7 nucleotides align to TRBD1. V lost 4 bases to trimming and J lost 7 bases; unmatched junction nucleotides: 9. Looked up from germline, CDR1 is MNHNS and CDR2 is SASEGT. The CDR3 spans 15 residues. The CDR3, as DNA: TGTGCCAGCAGTGCGCCGACAGGGCGGGCTGAAAAACTGTTTTTT. Protein product: CASSAPTGRAEKLFF.

This CDR3 is CASSVEKGNTIYF. CDR3 sequence (DNA): TGTGCCAGCAGCGTGGAAAAAGGAAACACCATATATTTT. The chain employs TRBV6-5 and TRBJ1-3; D unclear. Trimming left V 6 bases short and J 4 bases short, with 10 bases between. The CDR3 loop spans 13 amino acids. Germline lookup yields CDR1 MNHEY and CDR2 SVGAGI.